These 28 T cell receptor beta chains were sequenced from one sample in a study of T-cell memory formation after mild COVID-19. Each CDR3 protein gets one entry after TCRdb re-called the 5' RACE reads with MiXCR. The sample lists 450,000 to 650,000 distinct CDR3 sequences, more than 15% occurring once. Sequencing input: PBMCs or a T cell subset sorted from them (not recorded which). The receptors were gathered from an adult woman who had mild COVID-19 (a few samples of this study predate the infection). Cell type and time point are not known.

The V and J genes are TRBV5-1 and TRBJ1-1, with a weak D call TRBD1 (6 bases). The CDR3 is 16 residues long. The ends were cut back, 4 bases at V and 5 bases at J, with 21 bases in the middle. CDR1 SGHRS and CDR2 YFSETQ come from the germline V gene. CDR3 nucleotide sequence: TGCGCCAGCAGCGGATCGGGGGCAAGACGAATAACTGAAGCTTTCTTT. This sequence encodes CASSGSGARRITEAFF. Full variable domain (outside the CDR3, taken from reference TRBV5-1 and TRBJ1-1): KAGVTQTPRYLIKTRGQQVTLSCSPISGHRSVSWYQQTPGQGLQFLFEYFSETQRNKGNFPGRFSGRQFSNSRSEMNVSTLELGDSALYLCASSGSGARRITEAFFGQGTRLTVV.

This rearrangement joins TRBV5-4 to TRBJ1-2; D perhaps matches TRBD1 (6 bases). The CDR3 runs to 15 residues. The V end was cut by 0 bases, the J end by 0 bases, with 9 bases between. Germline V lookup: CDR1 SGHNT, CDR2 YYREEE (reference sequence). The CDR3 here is CASSLGAGANYGYTF. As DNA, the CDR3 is TGTGCCAGCAGCTTGGGGGCAGGGGCTAACTATGGCTACACCTTC.

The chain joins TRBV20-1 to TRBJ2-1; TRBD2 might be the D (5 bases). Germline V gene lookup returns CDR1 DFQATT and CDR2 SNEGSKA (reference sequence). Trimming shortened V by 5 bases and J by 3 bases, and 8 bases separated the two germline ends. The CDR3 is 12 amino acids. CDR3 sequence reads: CSASAGYNEQFF. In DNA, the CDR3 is TGCAGTGCTTCGGCGGGCTACAATGAGCAGTTCTTC.

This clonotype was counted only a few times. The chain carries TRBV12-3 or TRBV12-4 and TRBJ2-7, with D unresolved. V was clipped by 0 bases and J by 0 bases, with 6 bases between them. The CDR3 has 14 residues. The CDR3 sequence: CASSLAVRSYEQYF. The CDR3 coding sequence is TGTGCCAGCAGTTTAGCGGTTCGCTCCTACGAGCAGTACTTC.

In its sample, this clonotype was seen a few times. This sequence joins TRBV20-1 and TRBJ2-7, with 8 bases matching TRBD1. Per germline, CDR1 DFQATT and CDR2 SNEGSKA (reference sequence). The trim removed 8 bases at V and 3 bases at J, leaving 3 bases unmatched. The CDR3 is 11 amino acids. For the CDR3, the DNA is TGCAGTATGGACAGGGTCTACGAGCAGTACTTC. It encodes CSMDRVYEQYF.

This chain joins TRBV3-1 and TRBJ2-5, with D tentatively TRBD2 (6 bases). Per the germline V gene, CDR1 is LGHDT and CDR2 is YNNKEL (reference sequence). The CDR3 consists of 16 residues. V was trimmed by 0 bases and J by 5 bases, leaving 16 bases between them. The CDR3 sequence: CASSQDLGGVWETQYF. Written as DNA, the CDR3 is TGTGCCAGCAGCCAAGATTTAGGAGGGGTTTGGGAGACCCAGTACTTC.

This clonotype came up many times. The CDR3 here is CASSSPRDRGADTQYF. The CDR3 bases are TGTGCCAGCAGTTCCCCCAGGGACAGGGGTGCAGATACGCAGTATTTT. The chain couples TRBV6-5 to TRBJ2-3, with 10 bases identical to TRBD1. This CDR3 has 16 amino acids. V lost 4 bases, J lost 4 bases, and 8 bases stayed unmatched. The germline V gene has CDR1 MNHEY and CDR2 SVGAGI.

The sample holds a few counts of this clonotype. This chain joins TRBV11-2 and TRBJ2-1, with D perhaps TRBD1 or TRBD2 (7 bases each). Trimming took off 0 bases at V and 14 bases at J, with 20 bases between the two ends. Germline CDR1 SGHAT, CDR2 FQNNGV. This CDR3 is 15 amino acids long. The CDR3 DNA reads TGTGCCAGCAGCTTAGAGTACGTCTCTCAGGGGGGGGAGTTCTTC. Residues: CASSLEYVSQGGEFF.

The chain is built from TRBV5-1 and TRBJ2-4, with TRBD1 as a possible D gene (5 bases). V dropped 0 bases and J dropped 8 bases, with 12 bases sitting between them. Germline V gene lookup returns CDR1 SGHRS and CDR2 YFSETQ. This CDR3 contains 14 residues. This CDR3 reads CASSLGQGQDIQYF. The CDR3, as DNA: TGCGCCAGCAGCTTGGGGCAGGGTCAAGACATTCAGTACTTC.

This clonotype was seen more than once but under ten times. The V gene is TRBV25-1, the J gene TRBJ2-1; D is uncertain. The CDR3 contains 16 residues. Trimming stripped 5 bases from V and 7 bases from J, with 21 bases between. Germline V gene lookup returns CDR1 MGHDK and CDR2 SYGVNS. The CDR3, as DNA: TGTGCCAGCAGTACCCCAGCACACACTTGGGGAAATGAGCAGTTCTTC. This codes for CASSTPAHTWGNEQFF.

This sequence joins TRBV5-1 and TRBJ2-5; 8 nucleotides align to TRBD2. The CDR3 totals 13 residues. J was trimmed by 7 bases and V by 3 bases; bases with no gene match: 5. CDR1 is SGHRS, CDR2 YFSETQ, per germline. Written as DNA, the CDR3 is TGCGCCAGCAGCTGGGGACTAGACGTGACCCAGTACTTC. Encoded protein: CASSWGLDVTQYF. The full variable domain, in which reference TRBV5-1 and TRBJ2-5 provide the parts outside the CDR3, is KAGVTQTPRYLIKTRGQQVTLSCSPISGHRSVSWYQQTPGQGLQFLFEYFSETQRNKGNFPGRFSGRQFSNSRSEMNVSTLELGDSALYLCASSWGLDVTQYFGPGTRLLVL.

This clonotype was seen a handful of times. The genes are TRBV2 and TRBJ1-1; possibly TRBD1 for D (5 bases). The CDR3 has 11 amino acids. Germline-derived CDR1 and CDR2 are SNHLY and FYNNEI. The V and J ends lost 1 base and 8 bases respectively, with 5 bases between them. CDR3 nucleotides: TGTGCCAGCAGTGAAGGGGGCGAAGCTTTCTTT. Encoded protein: CASSEGGEAFF. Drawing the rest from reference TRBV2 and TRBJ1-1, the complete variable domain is EPEVTQTPSHQVTQMGQEVILRCVPISNHLYFYWYRQILGQKVEFLVSFYNNEISEKSEIFDDQFSVERPDGSNFTLKIRSTKLEDSAMYFCASSEGGEAFFGQGTRLTVV.

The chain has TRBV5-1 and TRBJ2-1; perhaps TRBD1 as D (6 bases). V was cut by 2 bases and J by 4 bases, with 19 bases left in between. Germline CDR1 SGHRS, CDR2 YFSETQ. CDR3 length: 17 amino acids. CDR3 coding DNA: TGCGCCAGCAGCTTATACAGGGTGTCTTGGGCGTACAATGAGCAGTTCTTC. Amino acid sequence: CASSLYRVSWAYNEQFF.

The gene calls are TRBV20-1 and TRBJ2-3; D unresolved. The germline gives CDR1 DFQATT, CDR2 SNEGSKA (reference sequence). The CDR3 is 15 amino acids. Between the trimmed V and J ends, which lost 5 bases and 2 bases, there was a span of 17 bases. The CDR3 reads CSAGDRRSPTDTQYF. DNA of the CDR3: TGCAGTGCTGGTGATAGAAGGTCACCCACAGATACGCAGTATTTT.

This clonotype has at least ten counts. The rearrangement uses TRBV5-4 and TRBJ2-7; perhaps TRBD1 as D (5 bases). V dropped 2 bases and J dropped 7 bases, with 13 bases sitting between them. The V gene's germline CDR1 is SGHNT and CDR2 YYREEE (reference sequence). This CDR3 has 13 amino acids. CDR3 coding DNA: TGTGCCAGCAGCTTTGTGGGGCCTGGGGAGCAGTACTTC. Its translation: CASSFVGPGEQYF. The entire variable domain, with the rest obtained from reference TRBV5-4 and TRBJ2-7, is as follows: ETGVTQSPTHLIKTRGQQVTLRCSSQSGHNTVSWYQQALGQGPQFIFQYYREEENGRGNFPPRFSGLQFPNYSSELNVNALELDDSALYLCASSFVGPGEQYFGPGTRLTVT.

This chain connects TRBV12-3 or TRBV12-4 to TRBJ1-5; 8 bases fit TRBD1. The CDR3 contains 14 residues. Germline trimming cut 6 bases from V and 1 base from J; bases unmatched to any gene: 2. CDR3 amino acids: CASSRTGSNQPQHF. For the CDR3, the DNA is TGTGCCAGCAGCCGGACAGGGAGCAATCAGCCCCAGCATTTT.

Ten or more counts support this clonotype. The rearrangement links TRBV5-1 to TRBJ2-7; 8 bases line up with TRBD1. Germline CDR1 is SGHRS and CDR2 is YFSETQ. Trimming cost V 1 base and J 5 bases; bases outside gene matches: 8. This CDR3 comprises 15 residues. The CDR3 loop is CASSLYGDRSNEQYF. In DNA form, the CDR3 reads TGCGCCAGCAGCTTGTACGGGGACAGGAGCAACGAGCAGTACTTC.

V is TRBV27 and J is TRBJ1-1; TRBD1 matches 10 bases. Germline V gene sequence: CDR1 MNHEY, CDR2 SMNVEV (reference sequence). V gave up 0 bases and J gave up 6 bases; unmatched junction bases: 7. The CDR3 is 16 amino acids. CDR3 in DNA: TGTGCCAGCAGTTTATCAGGGACAGGGGTACCCTCTGAAGCTTTCTTT. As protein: CASSLSGTGVPSEAFF.

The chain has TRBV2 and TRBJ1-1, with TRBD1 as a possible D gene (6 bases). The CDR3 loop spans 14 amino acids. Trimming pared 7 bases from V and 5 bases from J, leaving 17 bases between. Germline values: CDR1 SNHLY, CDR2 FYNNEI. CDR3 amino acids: CASNGFKGGTEAFF. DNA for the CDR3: TGTGCCAGCAATGGTTTCAAGGGGGGGACTGAAGCTTTCTTT.

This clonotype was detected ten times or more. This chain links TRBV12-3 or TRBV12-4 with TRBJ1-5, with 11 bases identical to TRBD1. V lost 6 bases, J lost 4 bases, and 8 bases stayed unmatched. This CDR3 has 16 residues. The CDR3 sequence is CASSPVRDRGNQPQHF. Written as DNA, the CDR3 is TGTGCCAGCAGCCCCGTCCGGGACAGGGGGAATCAGCCCCAGCATTTT.

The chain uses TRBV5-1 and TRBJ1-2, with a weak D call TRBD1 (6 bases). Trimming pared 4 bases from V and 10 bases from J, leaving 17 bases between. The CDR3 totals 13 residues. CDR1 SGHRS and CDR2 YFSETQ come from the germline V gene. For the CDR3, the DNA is TGCGCCAGCAGCAGCCAGGACAGAGACTACTACACCTTC. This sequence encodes CASSSQDRDYYTF.

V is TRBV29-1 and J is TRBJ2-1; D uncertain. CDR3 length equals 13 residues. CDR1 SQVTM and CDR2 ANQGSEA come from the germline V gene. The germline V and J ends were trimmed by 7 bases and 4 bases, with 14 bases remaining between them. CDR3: CSGLPVGYNEQFF. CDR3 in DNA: TGCAGCGGACTTCCCGTAGGATACAATGAGCAGTTCTTC.

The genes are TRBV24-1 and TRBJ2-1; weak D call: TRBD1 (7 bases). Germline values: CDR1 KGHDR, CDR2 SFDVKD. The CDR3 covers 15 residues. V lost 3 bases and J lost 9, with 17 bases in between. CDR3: CATSDPTGGGREQFF. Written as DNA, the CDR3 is TGTGCCACCAGTGATCCGACTGGAGGGGGCCGTGAGCAGTTCTTC.

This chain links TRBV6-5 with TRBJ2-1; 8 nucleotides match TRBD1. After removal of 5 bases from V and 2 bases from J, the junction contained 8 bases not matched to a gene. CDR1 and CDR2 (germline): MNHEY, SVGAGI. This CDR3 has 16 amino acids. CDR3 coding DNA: TGTGCCAGCAGTGAAACCGGGACAGGTACCTACAATGAGCAGTTCTTC. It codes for CASSETGTGTYNEQFF.

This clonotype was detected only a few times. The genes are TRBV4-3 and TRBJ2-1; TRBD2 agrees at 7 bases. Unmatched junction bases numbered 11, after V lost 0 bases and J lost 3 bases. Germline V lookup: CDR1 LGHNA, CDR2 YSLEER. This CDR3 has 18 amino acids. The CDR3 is CASSQDSSGKAHYNEQFF. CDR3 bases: TGCGCCAGCAGCCAAGACAGCAGCGGGAAAGCCCACTACAATGAGCAGTTCTTC.

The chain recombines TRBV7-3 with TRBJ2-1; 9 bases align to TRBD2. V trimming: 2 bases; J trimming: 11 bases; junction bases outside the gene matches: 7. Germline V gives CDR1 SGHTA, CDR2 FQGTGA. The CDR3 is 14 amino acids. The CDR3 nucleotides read TGTGCCAGCAGCTTAGTCCCAGCGGGAGGCCAGCAGTTCTTC. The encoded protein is CASSLVPAGGQQFF.

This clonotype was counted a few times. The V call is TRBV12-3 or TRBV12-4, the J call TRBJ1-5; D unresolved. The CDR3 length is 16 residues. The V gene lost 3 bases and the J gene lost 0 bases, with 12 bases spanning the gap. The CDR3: CASSFGQYHSNQPQHF. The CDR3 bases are TGTGCCAGCAGTTTCGGGCAGTACCATAGCAATCAGCCCCAGCATTTT.

The CDR3 DNA is TGTGCCAGCAGTTGGGGATCTGAAGCTTTCTTT. It translates to CASSWGSEAFF. The chain is built from TRBV6-1 and TRBJ1-1; no firm D call. Trimming removed 5 bases at V and 6 bases at J, with 7 bases between. The germline gives CDR1 MNHNS, CDR2 SASEGT. The CDR3 totals 11 residues.